This T cell receptor beta chain was retrieved from a study of CD8 T cells in Susac syndrome. The germline CDR1 and CDR2 sequences are SGHTA and FQGNSA. This CDR3 comprises 14 residues. This clonotype was picked up one time. The junction shows a germline mismatch at one end, possibly a read error. The authors negatively isolated CD8+ and CD4+ T cells and FACS-enriched TEMRA cells. Reverse transcription used roughly 0.45 to 1 ug RNA and random hexamers. Multiplex PCR with immunoSEQ amplified the TCR beta CDR3 across 54 Vbeta and 13 Jbeta. TCRdb ran MiXCR on the immunoSEQ multiplex PCR reads and lists one entry per CDR3 protein. The table records 120,000 to 150,000 distinct CDR3 sequences, roughly 95% of them present only once.

The chain is built from TRBV7-2 and TRBJ2-3, with 11 bases identical to TRBD2. The sequenced sample consisted of CD4+ T cells from PBMCs. This TCR was recovered from a human donor in good health. The CDR3 DNA sequence: TGTGCCAGCAGCTTTAGCGGGAGGGCCGATACGCAGTTTTTT. Protein: CASSFSGRADTQFF.